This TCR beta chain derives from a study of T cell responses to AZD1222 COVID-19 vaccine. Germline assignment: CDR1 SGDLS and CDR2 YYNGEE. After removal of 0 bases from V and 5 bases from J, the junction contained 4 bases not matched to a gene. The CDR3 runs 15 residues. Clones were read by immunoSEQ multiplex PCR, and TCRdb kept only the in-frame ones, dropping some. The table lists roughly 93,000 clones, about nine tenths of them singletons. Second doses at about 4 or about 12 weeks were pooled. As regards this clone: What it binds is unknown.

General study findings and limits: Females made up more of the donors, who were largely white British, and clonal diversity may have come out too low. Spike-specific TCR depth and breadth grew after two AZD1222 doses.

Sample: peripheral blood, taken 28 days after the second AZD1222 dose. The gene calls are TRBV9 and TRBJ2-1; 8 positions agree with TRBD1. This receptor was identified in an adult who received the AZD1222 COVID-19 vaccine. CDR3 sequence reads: CASSVARGPDNEQFF. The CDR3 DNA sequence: TGTGCCAGCAGCGTAGCCAGGGGGCCCGACAATGAGCAGTTCTTC.